The T cell receptor (beta chain) described here comes from a study of OX40 agonist ivuxolimab in advanced cancers. Study in general: Each patient was given ivuxolimab into a vein every 2 weeks, at 0.01 to 10 mg/kg. Earlier treatment with anti-PD-1, anti-PD-L1 or anti-CTLA-4 was permitted, and over 35% had received some.

Assay used: immunoSEQ multiplex PCR; TCRdb lists only in-frame clones, some missing. Of about 150,000 clones listed, 85% to 95% are singletons. Of note for this clone: Its antigen is as yet unknown.

Study observations and caveats: Dose levels from 0.1 to 3.0 mg/kg saw CD4+ and CD8+ blood T cells expand clonally by week 6.

The CDR3 runs 15 residues. Germline V lookup: CDR1 SGDLS, CDR2 YYNGEE. V lost 0 bases and J 2 bases, leaving 9 bases between the germline ends. This receptor was identified in an adult with an advanced solid tumor such as melanoma, head and neck, liver or kidney cancer. The chain is built from TRBV9 and TRBJ1-3; D gene uncertain. The source was CD4+ or CD8+ T cells sorted from blood, collected in a trial of the OX40 agonist ivuxolimab. In DNA form, the CDR3 reads TGTGCCAGCAGCGTAGAACCCGAACCTGGAAACACCATATATTTT. This encodes CASSVEPEPGNTIYF.